The next 16 T cell receptor beta chains were all read from a single sample in a study of blood T cell repertoires in COVID-19 (dated by TCRdb to 2019 to 2021). Library generation was performed with the immunoSEQ multiplex PCR assay. TCRdb holds this immuneACCESS table with in-frame rearrangements only. Some clones are missing; in checked studies, unresolved V genes explain under half, and the rest has no known cause. The sample table lists tens of thousands of clones, around four fifths of them with a count of one. Roughly 5.7% of the sample lies in the top ten. The material sequenced was peripheral blood. These receptors came from a man between 50 and 59 years old with active COVID-19.

This chain uses TRBV7-9 with TRBJ2-2; D uncertain. V was pared by 5 bases and J by 5 bases, with 9 bases between. CDR3 length: 13 amino acids. Germline assignment: CDR1 SEHNR and CDR2 FQNEAQ (reference sequence). CDR3 in DNA: TGTGCCAGCAGCGGCAGTCGTACCGGGGAGCTGTTTTTT. Amino acid sequence: CASSGSRTGELFF. The variable domain in full, with the rest retrieved from reference TRBV7-9 and TRBJ2-2, is DTGVSQNPRHKITKRGQNVTFRCDPISEHNRLYWYRQTLGQGPEFLTYFQNEAQLEKSRLLSDRFSAERPKGSFSTLEIQRTEQGDSAMYLCASSGSRTGELFFGEGSRLTVL.

This clone ranks as hyperexpanded. V gene TRBV7-9 combines with J gene TRBJ2-3, with 9 bases that match TRBD1. Germline V gives CDR1 SEHNR, CDR2 FQNEAQ (reference sequence). This CDR3 spans 14 amino acids. The V gene end was trimmed by 4 bases and the J gene end by 3 bases; junction bases not matched to a gene: 2. The chain's CDR3 is CASSWDRVTDTQYF. The CDR3, as DNA: TGTGCCAGCAGCTGGGACAGGGTTACAGATACGCAGTATTTT.

The chain recombines TRBV9 with TRBJ2-5; 8 bases line up with TRBD2. V was clipped by 1 base and J by 2 bases; unmatched bases: 7. This CDR3 region has 16 residues. The germline CDR1 and CDR2 sequences are SGDLS and YYNGEE. Here the CDR3 reads CASSVSQLAGQETQYF. Written as DNA, the CDR3 is TGTGCCAGCAGCGTATCTCAGCTAGCGGGTCAAGAGACCCAGTACTTC.

J is TRBJ2-7 and V is TRBV6-5, with a weak D call TRBD2 (6 bases). Trimming took 6 bases from V and 2 from J, leaving 11 bases between them. Germline CDR1 MNHEY, CDR2 SVGAGI. CDR3 length equals 13 residues. The CDR3 DNA is TGTGCCAGCAGCCCCGGGACTCCCTACGAGCAGTACTTC. Encoded protein: CASSPGTPYEQYF.

This CDR3 reads CASSQTSGSSYEQYF. In DNA form, the CDR3 reads TGTGCCAGCAGCCAAACTAGCGGGAGCTCCTACGAGCAGTACTTC. The gene calls are TRBV3-1 (or the pseudogene TRBV3-2) and TRBJ2-7, with 11 bases lining up with TRBD2. With V trimmed by 2 bases and J by 0 bases, 0 bases remained unmatched. The CDR3 covers 15 residues. Germline CDR1 is LGHDT and CDR2 is YNNKEL (reference sequence).

The chain is built from TRBV14 and TRBJ1-6; D unclear. Trimming removed 1 base at V and 14 bases at J, with 9 bases between. CDR3 length: 12 amino acids. Germline V gene lookup returns CDR1 SGHDN and CDR2 FVKESK. CDR3 protein: CASSQAALALHF. The CDR3 DNA follows: TGTGCCAGCAGCCAAGCTGCACTGGCCCTCCACTTT.

This chain uses TRBV15 with TRBJ1-3; TRBD1 agrees at 7 bases. Germline trimming cut 7 bases from V and 0 bases from J; bases unmatched to any gene: 9. CDR3 size: 16 residues. CDR1 is LNHNV, CDR2 YYDKDF, per germline (reference sequence). The CDR3 DNA reads TGTGCCACCAAGCCGGGACAGACCAGCTCTGGAAACACCATATATTTT. This encodes CATKPGQTSSGNTIYF. Full variable domain (outside the CDR3, taken from reference TRBV15 and TRBJ1-3): DAMVIQNPRYQVTQFGKPVTLSCSQTLNHNVMYWYQQKSSQAPKLLFHYYDKDFNNEADTPDNFQSRRPNTSFCFLDIRSPGLGDTAMYLCATKPGQTSSGNTIYFGEGSWLTVV.

This sequence joins TRBV2 and TRBJ2-7, with D unresolved. Trimming stripped 2 bases from V and 4 bases from J, with 6 bases between. The CDR3 consists of 12 residues. The V gene's germline CDR1 is SNHLY and CDR2 FYNNEI. As DNA, the CDR3 is TGTGCCAGCAGTGAATTAACATACGAGCAGTACTTC. It is translated as CASSELTYEQYF.

The table lists this clone with a few counts. The chain couples TRBV6-5 to TRBJ2-2, with TRBD2 identical over 10 bases. The V gene's germline CDR1 is MNHEY and CDR2 SVGAGI. With V trimmed by 4 bases and J by 7 bases, 6 bases remained unmatched. The CDR3 loop spans 15 amino acids. The CDR3 loop is CASSSGTSESGELFF. CDR3 coding DNA: TGTGCCAGCAGTTCTGGGACTAGCGAGAGCGGGGAGCTGTTTTTT.

This sequence joins TRBV20-1 and TRBJ2-1; D is undetermined. With 6 bases removed from V and 5 bases from J, the gap between germline ends came to 8 bases. The germline gives CDR1 DFQATT, CDR2 SNEGSKA (reference sequence). The CDR3 is made up of 11 amino acids. DNA of the CDR3: TGCAGTGCCAGGAAAAACAATGAGCAGTTCTTC. Translation: CSARKNNEQFF.

V is TRBV7-6 and J is TRBJ2-7; perhaps TRBD1 as D (5 bases). Deletions cut 4 bases from V and 9 bases from J, with 16 bases between. The germline CDR1 and CDR2 sequences are SGHVS and FNYEAQ. This CDR3 is 13 amino acids long. The chain's CDR3 is CASSSGPAVAQYF. The CDR3 region has the DNA TGTGCCAGCAGCTCAGGGCCCGCGGTTGCGCAGTACTTC.

The J gene is TRBJ2-2, the V gene TRBV10-3; 7 bases are a match to TRBD2. CDR1 and CDR2 (germline): ENHRY, SYGVKD. V shed 6 bases and J 7 bases; nucleotides not matched to a gene: 5. The CDR3 contains 13 residues. The CDR3 nucleotides read TGTGCCATCAGATCTTGGACTAGCGGGGAGCTGTTTTTT. This encodes CAIRSWTSGELFF.

This clone is a singleton in its sample. The rearrangement uses TRBV15 and TRBJ2-5; TRBD1 aligns across 8 bases. CDR1 is LNHNV and CDR2 is YYDKDF in the germline V gene (reference sequence). Trimming cost V 5 bases and J 3 bases; bases outside gene matches: 5. The CDR3 is 14 amino acids. CDR3 in DNA: TGTGCCACCAGCCATCCGGGACAGGAAGAGACCCAGTACTTC. This sequence encodes CATSHPGQEETQYF.

The V call is TRBV5-4, the J call TRBJ2-7; the match to TRBD1 covers 7 bases. CDR1 SGHNT and CDR2 YYREEE come from the germline V gene (reference sequence). CDR3 size: 15 residues. Unmatched junction bases numbered 6, after V lost 2 bases and J lost 1 base. The CDR3 bases are TGTGCCAGCAGCTTTCAGGGACAGCCTTCCTACGAGCAGTACTTC. Residues: CASSFQGQPSYEQYF. The full variable domain, its missing parts supplied by reference TRBV5-4 and TRBJ2-7, is ETGVTQSPTHLIKTRGQQVTLRCSSQSGHNTVSWYQQALGQGPQFIFQYYREEENGRGNFPPRFSGLQFPNYSSELNVNALELDDSALYLCASSFQGQPSYEQYFGPGTRLTVT.

J is TRBJ2-2 and V is TRBV28, with TRBD2 as a possible D gene (6 bases). V lost 10 bases, J lost 3 bases, and 21 bases lay in between. Germline lookup yields CDR1 MDHEN and CDR2 SYDVKM. The CDR3 is 16 amino acids. The CDR3 region has the DNA TGTGCCACCGGACCTACCGGGACTTTGTACACCGGGGAGCTGTTTTTT. It translates to CATGPTGTLYTGELFF.

In its sample, this clone was seen once. The rearrangement joins TRBV7-2 to TRBJ2-5; D may be TRBD2 (7 bases). CDR1 is SGHTA and CDR2 is FQGNSA in the germline V gene. CDR3 length: 16 amino acids. Trimming shortened V by 5 bases and J by 9 bases, and 25 bases separated the two germline ends. In DNA form, the CDR3 reads TGTGCCAGCAGCGTCGTGAGGGGGGGACAATTTGGGGCCCAGTACTTC. Its translation is CASSVVRGGQFGAQYF.